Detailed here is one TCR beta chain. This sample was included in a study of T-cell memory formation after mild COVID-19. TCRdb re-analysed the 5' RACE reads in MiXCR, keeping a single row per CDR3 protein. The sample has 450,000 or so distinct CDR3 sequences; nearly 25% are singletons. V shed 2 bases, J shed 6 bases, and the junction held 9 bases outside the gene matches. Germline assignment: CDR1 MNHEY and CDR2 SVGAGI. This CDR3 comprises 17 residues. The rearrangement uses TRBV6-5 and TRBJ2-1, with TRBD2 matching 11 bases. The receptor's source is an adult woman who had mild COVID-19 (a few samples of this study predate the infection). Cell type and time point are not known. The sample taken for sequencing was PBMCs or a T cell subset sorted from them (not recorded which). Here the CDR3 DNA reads TGTGCCAGCAGTTACGTCACTAGCGGGAGTCTCGTCAATGAGCAGTTCTTC. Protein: CASSYVTSGSLVNEQFF.